The 26 T cell receptor beta chains reported below all come from one sample, sequenced in a study of T cells in Graves' hyperthyroidism and ophthalmopathy. There were TCR beta CDR3 regions amplified from RNA transcripts. A set of HTBI primers served as the primers for a first-round RT-PCR of the TCR CDR3. TCRdb used MiXCR to reprocess the multiplex PCR reads, holding one entry per CDR3 protein. This sample yields 450,000 to 650,000 distinct CDR3 sequences, of which around 14% are seen a single time; 7% to 9% belongs to the top ten. The sample comprised blood. The receptors derive from a young woman with Graves' ophthalmopathy.

The sample holds a few counts of this clonotype. The rearrangement links TRBV20-1 to TRBJ1-4; D is undetermined. Trimming removed 6 bases at V and 0 bases at J, with 11 bases between. Germline V CDR1 and CDR2: DFQATT, SNEGSKA (reference sequence). This CDR3 comprises 14 residues. The CDR3 is CSASDESTNEKLFF. In DNA, the CDR3 is TGCAGTGCATCCGACGAATCAACTAATGAAAAACTGTTTTTT.

Many counts were recorded for this clonotype. This chain connects TRBV28 to TRBJ1-4, with D perhaps matching TRBD1 (5 bases). The germline gives CDR1 MDHEN, CDR2 SYDVKM. Trimming took 6 bases from V and 7 from J, leaving 12 bases between them. CDR3 length: 13 amino acids. CDR3 in amino acids: CASRFQGGEKLFF. The CDR3 nucleotides read TGTGCCAGCAGATTCCAGGGTGGTGAAAAACTGTTTTTT. Looking up the rest from reference TRBV28 and TRBJ1-4 gives the full variable domain: DVKVTQSSRYLVKRTGEKVFLECVQDMDHENMFWYRQDPGLGLRLIYFSYDVKMKEKGDIPEGYSVSREKKERFSLILESASTNQTSMYLCASRFQGGEKLFFGSGTQLSVL.

This clonotype was seen at least ten times. The chain uses TRBV5-1 and TRBJ2-7; TRBD2 matches 11 bases. V shed 4 bases, J shed 2 bases, and the junction held 5 bases outside the gene matches. The CDR3 sequence is 15 residues long. Germline CDR1 and CDR2: SGHRS and YFSETQ. CDR3 amino acids: CASSPVAGGAYEQYF. The CDR3 DNA reads TGCGCCAGCAGCCCGGTAGCGGGAGGGGCCTACGAGCAGTACTTC.

The chain recombines TRBV19 with TRBJ2-3, with TRBD1 matching 9 bases. The germline V gene has CDR1 LNHDA and CDR2 SQIVND (reference sequence). The CDR3 spans 18 residues. Trimming took 5 bases from V and 8 from J; bases not matched to a gene: 20. The CDR3 protein is CASSSIGITGGGDATQYF. CDR3 sequence (DNA): TGTGCCAGTAGTTCTATAGGGATCACAGGGGGCGGTGATGCTACGCAGTATTTT.

This clonotype showed up many times. The chain joins TRBV6-1 to TRBJ1-6; D not certain. Germline lookup yields CDR1 MNHNS and CDR2 SASEGT. Trimming pared 6 bases from V and 7 bases from J, leaving 13 bases between. This CDR3 has 14 residues. CDR3 protein: CASSARTGNSPLHF. The CDR3 DNA is TGTGCCAGCAGCGCTCGGACGGGGAATTCACCCCTCCACTTT.

The CDR3 spells CASSDSGSPEQYF. As DNA, the CDR3 is TGTGCCAGCAGTGATAGCGGGAGTCCCGAGCAGTACTTC. The chain combines TRBV2 with TRBJ2-7; 9 positions match TRBD2. This CDR3 spans 13 amino acids. With V trimmed by 3 bases and J by 6 bases, 3 bases remained unmatched. CDR1 and CDR2 (germline): SNHLY, FYNNEI.

At least ten counts were recorded for this clonotype. V and J are TRBV2 and TRBJ2-7; D remains unclear. Deletions cut 3 bases from V and 2 bases from J, with 11 bases between. The V gene's germline CDR1 is SNHLY and CDR2 FYNNEI. This CDR3 spans 14 amino acids. The CDR3 sequence is CASSDPSNPYEQYF. DNA for the CDR3: TGTGCCAGCAGTGACCCATCCAACCCCTACGAGCAGTACTTC.

This clonotype was counted many times. The V and J genes are TRBV27 and TRBJ2-7, with 16 bases fitting TRBD2. This CDR3 contains 16 residues. Trimming at V came to 4 bases and at J to 5 bases, leaving 5 bases not matched to a gene. CDR1 is MNHEY and CDR2 is SMNVEV in the germline V gene (reference sequence). CDR3 protein: CASSSGTSGRGHEQYF. Here the CDR3 DNA reads TGTGCCAGCAGTTCCGGGACTAGCGGGAGGGGTCACGAGCAGTACTTC.

This clonotype was recorded many times. The chain joins TRBV20-1 to TRBJ2-1, with TRBD2 as a possible D gene (5 bases). The CDR3 has 13 amino acids. Germline assignment: CDR1 DFQATT and CDR2 SNEGSKA (reference sequence). V lost 7 bases, J lost 4 bases, and 14 bases lay in between. This CDR3 reads CSERPRGYNEQFF. In DNA form, the CDR3 reads TGCAGTGAGAGACCACGGGGTTACAATGAGCAGTTCTTC.

This chain connects TRBV4-1 to TRBJ1-4; D perhaps matches TRBD1 (5 bases). Germline lookup yields CDR1 MGHRA and CDR2 YSYEKL. Deletions cut 3 bases from V and 1 base from J, with 9 bases between. This CDR3 has 15 residues. The CDR3 reads CASSQPGRTNEKLFF. The CDR3 region has the DNA TGCGCCAGCAGCCAGCCGGGACGAACTAATGAAAAACTGTTTTTT.

This chain connects TRBV15 to TRBJ2-1; D might be TRBD1 or TRBD2, each matching 6 bases. The CDR3 spans 15 residues. Germline assignment: CDR1 LNHNV and CDR2 YYDKDF (reference sequence). V was trimmed by 4 bases and J by 0 bases, leaving 10 bases between them. In DNA form, the CDR3 reads TGTGCCACCAGCACGGGGGCCAGCTCCTACAATGAGCAGTTCTTC. Translating it yields CATSTGASSYNEQFF.

This clonotype was observed many times. The rearrangement uses TRBV2 and TRBJ2-7, with 10 nucleotides matching TRBD2. CDR3 length equals 14 residues. Germline V CDR1 and CDR2: SNHLY, FYNNEI. The V segment lost 5 bases and the J segment 6 bases; nucleotides outside the gene matches: 7. Written as DNA, the CDR3 is TGTGCCAGCAGTCCCGGGACTAGCGAAGGCGAGCAGTACTTC. Residues: CASSPGTSEGEQYF.

Many counts were recorded for this clonotype. CDR3 coding DNA: TGTGCCAGCAGCCCGAGGGGGGCGAGAAATAATTCACCCCTCCACTTT. Translation: CASSPRGARNNSPLHF. V usage is TRBV2 and J usage is TRBJ1-6, with D perhaps TRBD1 (6 bases). This CDR3 comprises 16 residues. V was clipped by 6 bases and J by 5 bases, with 17 bases between them. Germline CDR1 SNHLY, CDR2 FYNNEI.

Notes on this clonotype: The germline gene is not matched at one end of the junction; a read error may be the cause. The J gene is TRBJ2-1, the V gene TRBV28, with D perhaps matching TRBD2 (5 bases). The CDR3 loop spans 13 amino acids. Germline assignment: CDR1 MDHEN and CDR2 SYDVKM. In nucleotides, the CDR3 is TGTGCCAGCGGTTTAGTTTCCCGGGGTGAGCAGTTCTTC. This gives the protein CASGLVSRGEQFF. Filled out from reference TRBV28 and TRBJ2-1, the complete variable domain reads DVKVTQSSRYLVKRTGEKVFLECVQDMDHENMFWYRQDPGLGLRLIYFSYDVKMKEKGDIPEGYSVSREKKERFSLILESASTNQTSMYLCASGLVSRGEQFFGPGTRLTVL.

This clonotype was observed at least ten times. CDR3 DNA sequence: TGTGCCAGCTCAGCCCAAGTACAGGGGTTCGCAGATACGCAGTATTTT. Encoded protein: CASSAQVQGFADTQYF. V usage is TRBV18 and J usage is TRBJ2-3; 7 nucleotides match TRBD1. From germline, CDR1 is KGHSH and CDR2 LQKENI. The junction had 12 bases not matched to a gene; V was cut back by 5 bases and J by 4 bases. The CDR3 spans 16 residues.

The V call is TRBV7-9, the J call TRBJ2-5, with D hard to call. The CDR3 sequence is 13 residues long. Germline-derived CDR1 and CDR2 are SEHNR and FQNEAQ (reference sequence). Trimming stripped 4 bases from V and 7 bases from J, with 13 bases between. The CDR3 region is CASSSLAGRTQYF. CDR3 sequence (DNA): TGTGCCAGCAGCTCCTTGGCAGGACGGACCCAGTACTTC.

At least ten counts were recorded for this clonotype. The V and J genes are TRBV2 and TRBJ2-1, with 9 bases lining up with TRBD2. This CDR3 has 14 residues. CDR1 is SNHLY and CDR2 is FYNNEI in the germline V gene. The V segment lost 6 bases and the J segment 9 bases; nucleotides outside the gene matches: 9. This CDR3 reads CASRKREDEGEQFF. CDR3 DNA: TGTGCCAGCAGGAAGCGGGAGGATGAGGGTGAGCAGTTCTTC.

This clonotype has a handful of counts. The chain has TRBV11-2 and TRBJ1-1; no reliable D call. Germline V gene data show CDR1 as SGHAT and CDR2 as FQNNGV. V was pared by 4 bases and J by 3 bases, with 12 bases between. The CDR3 has 14 amino acids. For the CDR3, the DNA is TGTGCCAGCAGCTCCCGGACGGGTTACACTGAAGCTTTCTTT. It encodes CASSSRTGYTEAFF.

This clonotype came up many times. V gene TRBV12-3 or TRBV12-4 combines with J gene TRBJ2-5; D is unresolved. There are 13 residues in the CDR3. V dropped 3 bases and J dropped 4 bases, with 9 bases sitting between them. For the CDR3, the DNA is TGTGCCAGCAGTTTTGACGGTCCAGAGACCCAGTACTTC. Translating it yields CASSFDGPETQYF.

The rearrangement links TRBV28 to TRBJ1-1; a weak D match, TRBD1 (5 bases). Per the germline V gene, CDR1 is MDHEN and CDR2 is SYDVKM. V shed 3 bases and J shed 9 bases, with 14 bases lying between them. CDR3 length: 13 amino acids. In DNA form, the CDR3 reads TGTGCCAGCAGTTTGATCGTCAGGGACCAAGCTTTCTTT. It translates to CASSLIVRDQAFF.

In this sample, this clonotype turned up a few times. This chain connects TRBV20-1 to TRBJ1-5; 11 nucleotides align to TRBD1. Germline values: CDR1 DFQATT, CDR2 SNEGSKA (reference sequence). With V trimmed by 6 bases and J by 4 bases, 8 bases remained unmatched. The CDR3 runs 15 residues. The CDR3 sequence is CSAATGTGGNQPQHF. For the CDR3, the DNA is TGCAGTGCAGCAACCGGGACAGGGGGGAATCAGCCCCAGCATTTT.

This clonotype was seen at least ten times. The rearrangement links TRBV28 to TRBJ1-2, with 10 bases matching TRBD1. CDR3 size: 15 residues. V lost 7 bases and J lost 4; bases outside the gene matches: 9. Germline CDR1 is MDHEN and CDR2 is SYDVKM. This CDR3 is CASILGTGDLYGYTF. DNA of the CDR3: TGTGCCAGCATCCTCGGGACAGGGGACCTCTATGGCTACACCTTC.

V usage is TRBV7-9 and J usage is TRBJ2-7; 11 nucleotides match TRBD1. V was pared by 4 bases and J by 0 bases, with 5 bases of the junction left unmatched. The CDR3 length is 16 residues. CDR1 is SEHNR and CDR2 is FQNEAQ in the germline V gene (reference sequence). The CDR3 loop reads CASSWSGTGGSYEQYF. In DNA, the CDR3 is TGTGCCAGCAGCTGGTCCGGGACAGGGGGCTCCTACGAGCAGTACTTC.

Many counts were recorded for this clonotype. This chain connects TRBV2 to TRBJ2-7; TRBD2 is a possible D gene (5 bases). This CDR3 has 11 amino acids. V was shortened by 7 bases and J by 7 bases, with 11 bases between the two germline ends. The germline CDR1 and CDR2 sequences are SNHLY and FYNNEI. The CDR3 loop reads CASKLEREQYF. The CDR3 DNA reads as TGTGCCAGCAAACTCGAGCGGGAGCAGTACTTC.

The chain is built from TRBV9 and TRBJ2-7, with D hard to call. Germline assignment: CDR1 SGDLS and CDR2 YYNGEE. Trimming shortened V by 3 bases and J by 6 bases, and 13 bases separated the two germline ends. There are 13 residues in the CDR3. The CDR3 reads CASSGHYEAEQYF. CDR3 DNA sequence: TGTGCCAGCAGCGGGCATTATGAGGCCGAGCAGTACTTC.

This clonotype was recorded many times. The chain has TRBV6-2 or TRBV6-3 and TRBJ2-1; TRBD2 aligns across 15 bases. The CDR3 is 18 residues long. Germline V gene sequence: CDR1 MNHEY, CDR2 SVGEGT. Trimming removed 4 bases from V and 1 base from J; junction bases left unmatched: 5. DNA for the CDR3: TGTGCCAGCAGTTCCGGACTAGCGGGAGGGCTATCCTACAATGAGCAGTTCTTC. Amino acids: CASSSGLAGGLSYNEQFF.